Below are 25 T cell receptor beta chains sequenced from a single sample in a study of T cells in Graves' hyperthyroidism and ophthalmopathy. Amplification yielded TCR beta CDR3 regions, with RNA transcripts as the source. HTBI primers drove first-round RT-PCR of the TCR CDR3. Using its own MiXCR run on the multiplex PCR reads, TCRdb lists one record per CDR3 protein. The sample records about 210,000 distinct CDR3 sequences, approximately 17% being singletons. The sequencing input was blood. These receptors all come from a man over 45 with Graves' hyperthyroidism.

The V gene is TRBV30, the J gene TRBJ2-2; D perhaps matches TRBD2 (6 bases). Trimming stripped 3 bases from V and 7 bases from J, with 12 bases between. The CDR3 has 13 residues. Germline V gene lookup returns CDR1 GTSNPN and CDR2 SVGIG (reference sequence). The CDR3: CAWSAIGGGELFF. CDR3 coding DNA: TGTGCCTGGAGCGCCATCGGGGGCGGGGAGCTGTTTTTT.

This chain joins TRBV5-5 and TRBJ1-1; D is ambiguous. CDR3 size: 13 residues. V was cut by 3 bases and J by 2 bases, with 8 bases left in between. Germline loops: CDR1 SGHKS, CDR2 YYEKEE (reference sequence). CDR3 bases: TGTGCCAGCAGCTACCAGAGTAACACTGAAGCTTTCTTT. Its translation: CASSYQSNTEAFF.

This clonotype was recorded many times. DNA for the CDR3: TGTGCCAGCAGTTACTTGGATCGGCACGAGCAGTACTTC. Residues: CASSYLDRHEQYF. V and J are TRBV6-2 or TRBV6-3 and TRBJ2-7; no reliable D call. Deletions cut 1 base from V and 5 bases from J, with 9 bases between. Looked up from germline, CDR1 is MNHEY and CDR2 is SVGEGT. This CDR3 has 13 amino acids.

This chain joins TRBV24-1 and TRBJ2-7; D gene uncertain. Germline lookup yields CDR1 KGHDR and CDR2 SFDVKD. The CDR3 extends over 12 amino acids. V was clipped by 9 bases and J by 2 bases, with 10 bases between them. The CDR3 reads CATHRRPYEQYF. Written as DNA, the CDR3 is TGTGCCACCCATCGCCGACCCTACGAGCAGTACTTC.

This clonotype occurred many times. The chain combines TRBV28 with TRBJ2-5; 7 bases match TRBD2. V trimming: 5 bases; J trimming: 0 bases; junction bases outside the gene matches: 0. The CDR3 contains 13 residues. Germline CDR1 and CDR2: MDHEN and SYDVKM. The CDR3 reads CASSGGDQETQYF. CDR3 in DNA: TGTGCCAGCAGTGGGGGGGACCAAGAGACCCAGTACTTC. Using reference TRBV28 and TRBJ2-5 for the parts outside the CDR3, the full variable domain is DVKVTQSSRYLVKRTGEKVFLECVQDMDHENMFWYRQDPGLGLRLIYFSYDVKMKEKGDIPEGYSVSREKKERFSLILESASTNQTSMYLCASSGGDQETQYFGPGTRLLVL.

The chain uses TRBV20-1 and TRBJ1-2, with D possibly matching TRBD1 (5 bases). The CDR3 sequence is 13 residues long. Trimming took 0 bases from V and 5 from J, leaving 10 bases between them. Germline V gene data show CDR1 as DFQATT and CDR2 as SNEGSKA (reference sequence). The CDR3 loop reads CSAREARVYGYTF. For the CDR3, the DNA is TGCAGTGCTAGAGAGGCCAGGGTATATGGCTACACCTTC.

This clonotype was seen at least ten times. The CDR3 here is CASSLSGVSTDTQYF. The CDR3 nucleotides are TGTGCCAGCAGTTTATCGGGAGTAAGCACAGATACGCAGTATTTT. This chain connects TRBV28 to TRBJ2-3, with D maybe TRBD2 (6 bases). In germline, CDR1 is MDHEN, CDR2 SYDVKM. V was clipped by 1 base and J by 0 bases, with 8 bases between them. CDR3 length: 15 residues.

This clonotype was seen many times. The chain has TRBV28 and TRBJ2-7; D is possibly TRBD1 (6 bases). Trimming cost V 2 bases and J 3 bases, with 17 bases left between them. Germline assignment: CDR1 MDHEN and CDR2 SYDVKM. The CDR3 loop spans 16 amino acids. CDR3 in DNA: TGTGCCAGCAGTTTAGATTCGGACAGTTTCTTCTACGAGCAGTACTTC. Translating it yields CASSLDSDSFFYEQYF.

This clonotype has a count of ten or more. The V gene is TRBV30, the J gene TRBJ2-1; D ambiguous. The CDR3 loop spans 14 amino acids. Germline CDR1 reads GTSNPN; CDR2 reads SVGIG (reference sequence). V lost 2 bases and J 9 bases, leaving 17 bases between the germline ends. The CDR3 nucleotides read TGTGCCTGGAGTTCAACCCGGTCTGACGCTGAGCAGTTCTTC. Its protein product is CAWSSTRSDAEQFF.

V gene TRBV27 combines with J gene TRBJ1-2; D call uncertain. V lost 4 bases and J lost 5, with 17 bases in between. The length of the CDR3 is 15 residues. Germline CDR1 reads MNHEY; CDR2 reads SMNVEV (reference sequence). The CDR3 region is CASSSSGRPYYGYTF. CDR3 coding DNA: TGTGCCAGCAGTTCCTCAGGACGTCCCTATTATGGCTACACCTTC.

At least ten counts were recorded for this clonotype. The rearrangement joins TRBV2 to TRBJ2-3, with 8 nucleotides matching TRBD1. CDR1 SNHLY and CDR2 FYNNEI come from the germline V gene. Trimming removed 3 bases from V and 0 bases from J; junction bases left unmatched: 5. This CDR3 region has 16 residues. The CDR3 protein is CASSDRTGISTDTQYF. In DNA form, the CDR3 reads TGTGCCAGCAGTGATCGGACAGGGATTAGCACAGATACGCAGTATTTT.

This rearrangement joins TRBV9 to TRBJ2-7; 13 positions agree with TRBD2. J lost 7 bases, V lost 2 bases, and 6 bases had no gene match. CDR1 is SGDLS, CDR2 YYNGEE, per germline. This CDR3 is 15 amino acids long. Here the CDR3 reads CASSVGLAGSGEQYF. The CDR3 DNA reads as TGTGCCAGCAGCGTGGGACTAGCGGGGTCGGGGGAGCAGTACTTC.

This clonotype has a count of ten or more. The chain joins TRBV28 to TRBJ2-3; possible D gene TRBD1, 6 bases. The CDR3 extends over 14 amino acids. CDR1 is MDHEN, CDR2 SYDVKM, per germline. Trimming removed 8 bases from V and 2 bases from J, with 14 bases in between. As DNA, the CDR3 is TGTGCCAGCGGGTTAGACAGGTCCACAGATACGCAGTATTTT. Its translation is CASGLDRSTDTQYF.

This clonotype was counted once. For the CDR3, the DNA is TGTGCCATCAGTGAGTCCCAGGGAAAGACCCAGTACTTC. As protein: CAISESQGKTQYF. The chain has TRBV10-3 and TRBJ2-5, with D perhaps TRBD1 (5 bases). CDR1 is ENHRY, CDR2 SYGVKD, per germline. This CDR3 comprises 13 residues. V was pared by 0 bases and J by 6 bases, with 8 bases between.

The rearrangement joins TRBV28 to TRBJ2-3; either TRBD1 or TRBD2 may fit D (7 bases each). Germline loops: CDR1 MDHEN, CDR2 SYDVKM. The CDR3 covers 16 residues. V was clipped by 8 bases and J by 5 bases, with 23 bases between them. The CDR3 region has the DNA TGTGCCAGCTACCAGGGGGGGCAGATCATGGGAGATACGCAGTATTTT. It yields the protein CASYQGGQIMGDTQYF. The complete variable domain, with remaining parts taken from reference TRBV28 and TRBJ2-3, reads DVKVTQSSRYLVKRTGEKVFLECVQDMDHENMFWYRQDPGLGLRLIYFSYDVKMKEKGDIPEGYSVSREKKERFSLILESASTNQTSMYLCASYQGGQIMGDTQYFGPGTRLTVL.

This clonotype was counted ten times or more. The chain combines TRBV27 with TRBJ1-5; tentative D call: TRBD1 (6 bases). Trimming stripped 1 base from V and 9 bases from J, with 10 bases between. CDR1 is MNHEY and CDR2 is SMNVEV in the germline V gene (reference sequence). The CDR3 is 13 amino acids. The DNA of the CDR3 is TGTGCCAGCAGTTTATGGGGGCAAGGGCCCCAGCATTTT. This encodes CASSLWGQGPQHF.

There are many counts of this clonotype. The CDR3: CASSLGANQETQYF. CDR3 DNA: TGCGCCAGCAGCCTGGGGGCGAACCAAGAGACCCAGTACTTC. The chain couples TRBV5-1 to TRBJ2-5; D might be TRBD1 (6 bases). Trimming took 4 bases from V and 0 from J, leaving 10 bases between them. The CDR3 sequence is 14 residues long. Germline-derived CDR1 and CDR2 are SGHRS and YFSETQ. Full variable domain (outside the CDR3, taken from reference TRBV5-1 and TRBJ2-5): KAGVTQTPRYLIKTRGQQVTLSCSPISGHRSVSWYQQTPGQGLQFLFEYFSETQRNKGNFPGRFSGRQFSNSRSEMNVSTLELGDSALYLCASSLGANQETQYFGPGTRLLVL.

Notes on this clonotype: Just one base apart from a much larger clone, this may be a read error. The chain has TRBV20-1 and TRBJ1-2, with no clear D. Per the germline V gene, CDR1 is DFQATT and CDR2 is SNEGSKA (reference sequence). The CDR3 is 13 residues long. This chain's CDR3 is CSAMYGPDYGCTF. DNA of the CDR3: TGCAGTGCTATGTACGGCCCAGACTATGGCTGCACCTTC.

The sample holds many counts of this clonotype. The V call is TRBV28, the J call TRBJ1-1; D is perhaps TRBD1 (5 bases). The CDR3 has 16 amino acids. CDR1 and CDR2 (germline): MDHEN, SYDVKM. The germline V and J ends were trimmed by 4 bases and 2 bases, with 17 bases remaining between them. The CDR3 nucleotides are TGTGCCAGCAGTTCCCTAGGGGATTGGATAAACACTGAAGCTTTCTTT. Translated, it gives CASSSLGDWINTEAFF. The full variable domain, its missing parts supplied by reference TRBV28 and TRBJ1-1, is DVKVTQSSRYLVKRTGEKVFLECVQDMDHENMFWYRQDPGLGLRLIYFSYDVKMKEKGDIPEGYSVSREKKERFSLILESASTNQTSMYLCASSSLGDWINTEAFFGQGTRLTVV.

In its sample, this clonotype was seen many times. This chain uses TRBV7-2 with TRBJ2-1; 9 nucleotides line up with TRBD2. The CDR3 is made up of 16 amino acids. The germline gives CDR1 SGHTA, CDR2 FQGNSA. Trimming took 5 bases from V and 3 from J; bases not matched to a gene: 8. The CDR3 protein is CASSLSGLANYNEQFF. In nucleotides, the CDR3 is TGTGCCAGCAGCCTTTCGGGACTAGCCAACTACAATGAGCAGTTCTTC.

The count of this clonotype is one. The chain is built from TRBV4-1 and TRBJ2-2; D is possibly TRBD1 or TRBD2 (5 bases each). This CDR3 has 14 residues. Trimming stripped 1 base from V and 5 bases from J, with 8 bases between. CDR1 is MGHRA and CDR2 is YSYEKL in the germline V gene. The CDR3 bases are TGCGCCAGCAGCCAAGCGGGACGTACCGGGGAGCTGTTTTTT. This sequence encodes CASSQAGRTGELFF.

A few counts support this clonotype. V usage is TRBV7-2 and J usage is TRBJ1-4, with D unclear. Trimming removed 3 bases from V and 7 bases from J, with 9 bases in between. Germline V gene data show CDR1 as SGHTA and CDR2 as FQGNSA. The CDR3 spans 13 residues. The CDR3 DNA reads TGTGCCAGCAGCTTGAATTCGGGTGAAAAACTGTTTTTT. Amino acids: CASSLNSGEKLFF. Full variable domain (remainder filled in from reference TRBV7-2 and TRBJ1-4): GAGVSQSPSNKVTEKGKDVELRCDPISGHTALYWYRQSLGQGLEFLIYFQGNSAPDKSGLPSDRFSAERTGGSVSTLTIQRTQQEDSAVYLCASSLNSGEKLFFGSGTQLSVL.

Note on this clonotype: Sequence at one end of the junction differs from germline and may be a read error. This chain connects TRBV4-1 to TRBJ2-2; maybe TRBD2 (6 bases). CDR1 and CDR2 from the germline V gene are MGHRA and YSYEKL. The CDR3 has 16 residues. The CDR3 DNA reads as TGCGCCAGCAGCCAAGGGGACGGGACTCAGGCCGGGGAGCTGGTTTTT. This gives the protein CASSQGDGTQAGELVF.

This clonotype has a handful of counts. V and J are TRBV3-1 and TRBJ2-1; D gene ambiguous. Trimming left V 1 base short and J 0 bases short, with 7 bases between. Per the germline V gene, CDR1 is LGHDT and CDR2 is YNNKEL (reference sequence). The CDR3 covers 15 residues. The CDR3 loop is CASSQGLYSYNEQFF. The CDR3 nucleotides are TGTGCCAGCAGCCAAGGGCTCTACTCCTACAATGAGCAGTTCTTC.

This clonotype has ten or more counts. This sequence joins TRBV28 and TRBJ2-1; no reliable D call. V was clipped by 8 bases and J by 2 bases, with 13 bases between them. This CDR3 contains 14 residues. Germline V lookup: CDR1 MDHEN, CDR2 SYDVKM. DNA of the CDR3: TGTGCCAGCCGGTCACTGTCCCCCTACAATGAGCAGTTCTTC. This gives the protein CASRSLSPYNEQFF.